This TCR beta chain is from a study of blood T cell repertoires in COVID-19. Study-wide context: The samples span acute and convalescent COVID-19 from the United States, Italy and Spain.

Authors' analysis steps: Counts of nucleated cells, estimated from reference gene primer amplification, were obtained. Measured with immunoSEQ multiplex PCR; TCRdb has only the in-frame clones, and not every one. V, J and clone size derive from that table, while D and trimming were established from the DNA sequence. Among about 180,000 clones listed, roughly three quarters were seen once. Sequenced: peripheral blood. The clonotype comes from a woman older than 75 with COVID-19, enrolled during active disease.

This chain's CDR3 is CAGGTTRGDTQYF. In DNA form, the CDR3 reads TGTGCCGGGGGGACTACCAGGGGCGATACGCAGTATTTT. The rearrangement uses TRBV28 and TRBJ2-3, with D maybe TRBD2 (7 bases). The CDR3 runs to 13 residues. The germline CDR1 and CDR2 sequences are MDHEN and SYDVKM. V lost 11 bases and J 6 bases, leaving 18 bases between the germline ends. The entire variable domain, with the rest obtained from reference TRBV28 and TRBJ2-3, is as follows: DVKVTQSSRYLVKRTGEKVFLECVQDMDHENMFWYRQDPGLGLRLIYFSYDVKMKEKGDIPEGYSVSREKKERFSLILESASTNQTSMYLCAGGTTRGDTQYFGPGTRLTVL.